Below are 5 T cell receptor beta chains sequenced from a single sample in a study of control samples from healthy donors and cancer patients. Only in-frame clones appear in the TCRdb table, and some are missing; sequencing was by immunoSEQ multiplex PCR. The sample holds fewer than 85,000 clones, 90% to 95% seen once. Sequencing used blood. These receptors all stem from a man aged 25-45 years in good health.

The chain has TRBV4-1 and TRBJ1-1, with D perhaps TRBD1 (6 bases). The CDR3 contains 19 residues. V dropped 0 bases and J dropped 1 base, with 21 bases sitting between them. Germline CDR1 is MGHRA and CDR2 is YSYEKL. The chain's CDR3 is CASSQEQGRGLVKNTEAFF. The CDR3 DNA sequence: TGCGCCAGCAGCCAAGAGCAAGGCAGGGGTCTTGTTAAGAACACTGAAGCTTTCTTT.

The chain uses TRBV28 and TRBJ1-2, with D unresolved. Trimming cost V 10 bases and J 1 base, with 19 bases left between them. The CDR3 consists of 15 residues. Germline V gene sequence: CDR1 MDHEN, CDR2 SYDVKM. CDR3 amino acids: CATCRKQALNYGYTF. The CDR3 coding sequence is TGTGCCACTTGTAGAAAGCAGGCGCTTAACTATGGCTACACCTTC.

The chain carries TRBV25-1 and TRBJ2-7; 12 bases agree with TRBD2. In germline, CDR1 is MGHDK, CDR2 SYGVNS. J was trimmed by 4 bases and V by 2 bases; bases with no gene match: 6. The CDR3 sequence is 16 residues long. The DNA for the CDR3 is TGTGCCAGCAGTGAAGGGGGACTAGCGGGTAGATACGAGCAGTACTTC. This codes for CASSEGGLAGRYEQYF.

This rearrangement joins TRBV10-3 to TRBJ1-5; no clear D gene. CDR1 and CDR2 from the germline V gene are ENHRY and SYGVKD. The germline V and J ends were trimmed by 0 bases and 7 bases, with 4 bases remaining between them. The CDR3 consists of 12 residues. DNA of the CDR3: TGTGCCATCAGTGAGTCTGGGCAGCCCCAGCATTTT. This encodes CAISESGQPQHF.

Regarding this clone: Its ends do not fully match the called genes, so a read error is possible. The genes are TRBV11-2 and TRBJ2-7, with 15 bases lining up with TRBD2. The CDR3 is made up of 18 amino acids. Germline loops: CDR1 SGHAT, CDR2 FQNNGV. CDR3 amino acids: CASSSPGLAGGVSDEQYF. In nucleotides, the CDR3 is TGTGCCAGCAGCTCGCCGGGACTAGCGGGAGGTGTCTCCGACGAGCAGTACTTC. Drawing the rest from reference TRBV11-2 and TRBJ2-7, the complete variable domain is EAGVAQSPRYKIIEKRQSVAFWCNPISGHATLYWYQQILGQGPKLLIQFQNNGVVDDSQLPKDRFSAERLKGVDSTLKIQPAKLEDSAVYLCASSSPGLAGGVSDEQYFGPGTRLTVT.